These 5 T cell receptor beta chains were sequenced from one sample in a study of cytomegalovirus exposure and HLA in healthy donors. 13 Jbeta primers and 60 Vbeta primers were used for the PCR. Generated by immunoSEQ multiplex PCR, the TCRdb table keeps only in-frame clones and is missing some. The sample carries over 110,000 clones, about 79% recorded once. Material: PBMCs. The receptors were sampled from a male donor in good health and CMV-seronegative.

The V gene is TRBV19, the J gene TRBJ2-7, with 8 bases fitting TRBD2. The CDR3 runs 15 residues. J lost 0 bases, V lost 5 bases, and 6 bases had no gene match. From germline, CDR1 is LNHDA and CDR2 SQIVND (reference sequence). Here the CDR3 DNA reads TGTGCCAGTAGTGATAGCGGGGTCAGCTCCTACGAGCAGTACTTC. This sequence encodes CASSDSGVSSYEQYF.

The V and J genes are TRBV7-8 and TRBJ1-6, with TRBD1 matching 9 bases. Per germline, CDR1 SGHVS and CDR2 FQNEAQ. V dropped 5 bases and J dropped 7; count of bases not matched to a gene: 9. The CDR3 runs 16 residues. CDR3 bases: TGTGCCAGCAGCGCCCGAGGGGGACAGGGCAATTCACCCCTCCACTTT. Protein: CASSARGGQGNSPLHF.

V usage is TRBV18 and J usage is TRBJ2-1; tentatively, D is TRBD1 (5 bases). V lost 6 bases to trimming and J lost 9 bases, with 9 bases between them. There are 11 residues in the CDR3. The V gene's germline CDR1 is KGHSH and CDR2 LQKENI. Written as DNA, the CDR3 is TGTGCCAGCTCTTCTCAGGGTGAGCAGTTCTTC. Its protein is CASSSQGEQFF.

This clone appeared a few times. The chain couples TRBV27 to TRBJ2-7; tentative D call: TRBD2 (6 bases). Deletions cut 4 bases from V and 2 bases from J, with 12 bases between. Germline-derived CDR1 and CDR2 are MNHEY and SMNVEV (reference sequence). The CDR3 spans 14 residues. CDR3 residues: CASSWTGDPYEQYF. The CDR3 DNA reads TGTGCCAGCAGTTGGACGGGAGATCCCTACGAGCAGTACTTC.

This chain joins TRBV28 and TRBJ2-2; 15 bases line up with TRBD2. The CDR3 runs to 16 residues. With 6 bases clipped from V and 7 bases from J, the junction kept 6 bases outside the gene matches. Germline V gene sequence: CDR1 MDHEN, CDR2 SYDVKM. The CDR3 DNA reads TGTGCCAGCAGGGACGGGACTAGCGGGAGGTACGGGGAGCTGTTTTTT. This sequence encodes CASRDGTSGRYGELFF.